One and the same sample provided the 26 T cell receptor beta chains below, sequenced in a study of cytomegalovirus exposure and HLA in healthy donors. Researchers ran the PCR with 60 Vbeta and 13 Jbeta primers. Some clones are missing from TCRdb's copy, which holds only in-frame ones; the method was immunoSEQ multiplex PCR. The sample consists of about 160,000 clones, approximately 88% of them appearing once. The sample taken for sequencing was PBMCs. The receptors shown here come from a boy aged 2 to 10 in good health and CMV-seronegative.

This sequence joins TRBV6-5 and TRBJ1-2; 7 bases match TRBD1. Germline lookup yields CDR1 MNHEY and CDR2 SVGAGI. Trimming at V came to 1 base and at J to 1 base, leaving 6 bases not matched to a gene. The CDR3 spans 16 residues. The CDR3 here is CASSYWDRGVNYGYTF. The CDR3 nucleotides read TGTGCCAGCAGTTACTGGGACAGAGGTGTTAACTATGGCTACACCTTC.

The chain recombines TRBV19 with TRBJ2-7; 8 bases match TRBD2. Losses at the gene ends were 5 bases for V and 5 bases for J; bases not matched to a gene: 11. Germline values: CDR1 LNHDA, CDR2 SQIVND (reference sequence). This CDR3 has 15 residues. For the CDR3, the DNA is TGTGCCAGTAGTCACGAAGAGCGGGAGAAACACGAGCAGTACTTC. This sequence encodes CASSHEEREKHEQYF. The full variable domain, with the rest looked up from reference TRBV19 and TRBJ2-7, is DGGITQSPKYLFRKEGQNVTLSCEQNLNHDAMYWYRQDPGQGLRLIYYSQIVNDFQKGDIAEGYSVSREKKESFPLTVTSAQKNPTAFYLCASSHEEREKHEQYFGPGTRLTVT.

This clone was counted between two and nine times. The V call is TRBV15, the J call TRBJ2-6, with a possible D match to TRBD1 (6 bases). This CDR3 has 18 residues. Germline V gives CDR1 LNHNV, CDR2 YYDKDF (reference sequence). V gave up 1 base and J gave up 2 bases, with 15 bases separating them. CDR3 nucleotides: TGTGCCACCAGCAGAGGGTATTGGGGGCTTCCTGGGGCCAACGTCCTGACTTTC. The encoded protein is CATSRGYWGLPGANVLTF.

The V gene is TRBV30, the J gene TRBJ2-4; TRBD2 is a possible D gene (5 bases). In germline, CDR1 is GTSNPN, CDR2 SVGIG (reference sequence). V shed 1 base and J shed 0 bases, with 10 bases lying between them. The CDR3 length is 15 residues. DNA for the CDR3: TGTGCCTGGAGTGGACTGCGGGTAGCCAAAAACATTCAGTACTTC. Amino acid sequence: CAWSGLRVAKNIQYF.

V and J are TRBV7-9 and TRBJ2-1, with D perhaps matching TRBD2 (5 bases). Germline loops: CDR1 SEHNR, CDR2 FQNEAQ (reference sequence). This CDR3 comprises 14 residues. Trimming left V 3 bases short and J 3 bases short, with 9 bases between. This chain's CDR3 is CASSLTRVYNEQFF. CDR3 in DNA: TGTGCCAGCAGCTTGACGAGGGTCTACAATGAGCAGTTCTTC.

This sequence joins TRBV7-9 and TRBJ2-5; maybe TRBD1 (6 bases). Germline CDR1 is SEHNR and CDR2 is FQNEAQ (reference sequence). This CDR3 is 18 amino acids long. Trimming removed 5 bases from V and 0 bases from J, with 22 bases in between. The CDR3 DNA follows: TGTGCCAGCAGCCCATCCCGAGGACAGCAAAGGTACCAAGAGACCCAGTACTTC. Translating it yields CASSPSRGQQRYQETQYF.

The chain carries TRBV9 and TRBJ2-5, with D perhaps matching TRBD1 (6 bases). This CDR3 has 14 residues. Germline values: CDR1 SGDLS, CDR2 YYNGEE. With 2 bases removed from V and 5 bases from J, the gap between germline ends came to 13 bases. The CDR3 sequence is CASSVEQGEETQYF. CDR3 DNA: TGTGCCAGCAGCGTCGAACAGGGTGAGGAGACCCAGTACTTC.

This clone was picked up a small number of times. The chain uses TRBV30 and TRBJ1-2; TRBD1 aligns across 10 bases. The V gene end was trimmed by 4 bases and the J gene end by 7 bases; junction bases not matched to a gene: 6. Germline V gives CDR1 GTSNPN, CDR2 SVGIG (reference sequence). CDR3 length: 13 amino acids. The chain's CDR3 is CAWTRDRGLGYTF. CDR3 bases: TGTGCCTGGACCCGGGACAGGGGACTTGGCTACACCTTC.

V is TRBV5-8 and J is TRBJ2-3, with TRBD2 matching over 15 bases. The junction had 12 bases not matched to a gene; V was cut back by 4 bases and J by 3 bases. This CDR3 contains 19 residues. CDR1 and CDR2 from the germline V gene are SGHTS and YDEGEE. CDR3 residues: CASSGFPGTSGGSTDTQYF. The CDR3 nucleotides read TGTGCCAGCAGCGGCTTTCCCGGGACTAGCGGGGGGTCTACAGATACGCAGTATTTT.

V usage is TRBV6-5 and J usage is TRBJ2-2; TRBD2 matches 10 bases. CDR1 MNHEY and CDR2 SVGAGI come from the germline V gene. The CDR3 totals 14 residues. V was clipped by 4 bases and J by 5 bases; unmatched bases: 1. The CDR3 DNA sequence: TGTGCCAGCAGTTGGACTAGCGGAACCGGGGAGCTGTTTTTT. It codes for CASSWTSGTGELFF.

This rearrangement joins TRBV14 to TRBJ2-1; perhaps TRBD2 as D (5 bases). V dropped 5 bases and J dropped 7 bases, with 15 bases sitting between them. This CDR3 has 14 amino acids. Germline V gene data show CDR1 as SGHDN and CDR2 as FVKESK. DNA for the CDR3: TGTGCCAGCAGCGCCCCGGGATCTAAGAATGAGCAGTTCTTC. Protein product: CASSAPGSKNEQFF.

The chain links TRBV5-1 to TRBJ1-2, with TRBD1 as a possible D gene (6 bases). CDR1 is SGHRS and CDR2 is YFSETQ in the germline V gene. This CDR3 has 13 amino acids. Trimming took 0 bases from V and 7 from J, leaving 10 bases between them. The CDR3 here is CASSLERGGGYTF. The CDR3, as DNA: TGCGCCAGCAGCTTGGAAAGGGGGGGTGGCTACACCTTC.

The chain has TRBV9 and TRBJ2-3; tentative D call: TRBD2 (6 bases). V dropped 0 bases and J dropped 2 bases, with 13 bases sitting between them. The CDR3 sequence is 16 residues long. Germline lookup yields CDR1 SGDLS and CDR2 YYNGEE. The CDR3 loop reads CASSVGEGLSTDTQYF. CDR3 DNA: TGTGCCAGCAGCGTAGGGGAAGGACTATCCACAGATACGCAGTATTTT.

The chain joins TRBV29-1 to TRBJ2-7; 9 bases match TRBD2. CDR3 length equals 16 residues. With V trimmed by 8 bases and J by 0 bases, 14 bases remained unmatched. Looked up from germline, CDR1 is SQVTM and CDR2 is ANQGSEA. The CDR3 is CSIPAGTSFASYEQYV. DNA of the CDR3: TGCAGCATCCCGGCCGGGACTAGCTTCGCCTCCTACGAGCAGTACGTC.

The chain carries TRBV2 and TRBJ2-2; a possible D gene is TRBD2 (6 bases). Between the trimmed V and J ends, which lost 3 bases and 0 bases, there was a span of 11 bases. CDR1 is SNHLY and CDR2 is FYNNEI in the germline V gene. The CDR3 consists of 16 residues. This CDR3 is CASSEERAPNTGELFF. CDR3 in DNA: TGTGCCAGCAGTGAGGAGCGGGCACCGAACACCGGGGAGCTGTTTTTT.

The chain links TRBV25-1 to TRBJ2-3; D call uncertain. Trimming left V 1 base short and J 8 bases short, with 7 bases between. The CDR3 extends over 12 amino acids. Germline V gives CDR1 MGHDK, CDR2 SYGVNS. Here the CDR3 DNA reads TGTGCCAGCAGTGAATCCTCCCGTACGCAGTATTTT. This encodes CASSESSRTQYF.

CDR3 region: CASSLGSPGEQFF. The CDR3 nucleotides are TGTGCCAGCAGCTTGGGGTCCCCGGGTGAGCAGTTCTTC. The J gene is TRBJ2-1, the V gene TRBV5-6, with no clear D. Trimming shortened V by 0 bases and J by 9 bases, and 10 bases separated the two germline ends. The CDR3 is 13 amino acids. From germline, CDR1 is SGHDT and CDR2 YYEEEE.

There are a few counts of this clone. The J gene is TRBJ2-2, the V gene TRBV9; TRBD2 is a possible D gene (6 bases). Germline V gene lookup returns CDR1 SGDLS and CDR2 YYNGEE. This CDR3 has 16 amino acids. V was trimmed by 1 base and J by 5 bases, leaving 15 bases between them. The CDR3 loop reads CASSVWDSLGTGELFF. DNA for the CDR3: TGTGCCAGCAGCGTATGGGACTCCCTGGGGACCGGGGAGCTGTTTTTT.

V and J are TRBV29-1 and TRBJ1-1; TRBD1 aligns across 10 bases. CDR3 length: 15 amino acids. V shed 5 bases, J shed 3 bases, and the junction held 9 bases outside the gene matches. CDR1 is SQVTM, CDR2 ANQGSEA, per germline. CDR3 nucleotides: TGCAGCGTTTTTACCCACGGACAGGGGGACACTGAAGCTTTCTTT. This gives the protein CSVFTHGQGDTEAFF.

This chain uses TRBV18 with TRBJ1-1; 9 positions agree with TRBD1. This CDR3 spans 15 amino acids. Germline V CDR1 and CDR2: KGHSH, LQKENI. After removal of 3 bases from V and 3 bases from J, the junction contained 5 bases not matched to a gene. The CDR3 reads CASSPGTGSHTEAFF. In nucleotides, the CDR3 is TGTGCCAGCTCACCGGGGACAGGGTCACACACTGAAGCTTTCTTT.

The CDR3 spells CASSIFLNTEAFF. Here the CDR3 DNA reads TGTGCCAGCAGCATATTCCTGAACACTGAAGCTTTCTTT. V is TRBV7-2 and J is TRBJ1-1; D call uncertain. This CDR3 has 13 amino acids. The V gene's germline CDR1 is SGHTA and CDR2 FQGNSA. With 5 bases removed from V and 0 bases from J, the gap between germline ends came to 7 bases.

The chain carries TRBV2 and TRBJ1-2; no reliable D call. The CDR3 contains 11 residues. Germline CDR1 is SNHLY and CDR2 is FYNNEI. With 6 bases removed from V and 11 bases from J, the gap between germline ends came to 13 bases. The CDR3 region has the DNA TGTGCCAGCAGGTACCAAACGGGTTACACCTTC. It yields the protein CASRYQTGYTF.

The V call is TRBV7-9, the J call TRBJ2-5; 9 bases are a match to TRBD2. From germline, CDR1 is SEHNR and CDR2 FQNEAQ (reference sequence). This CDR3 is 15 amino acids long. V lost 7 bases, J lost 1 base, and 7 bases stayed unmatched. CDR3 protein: CASNQGLASQETQYF. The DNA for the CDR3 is TGTGCCAGCAACCAAGGACTAGCGAGCCAAGAGACCCAGTACTTC.

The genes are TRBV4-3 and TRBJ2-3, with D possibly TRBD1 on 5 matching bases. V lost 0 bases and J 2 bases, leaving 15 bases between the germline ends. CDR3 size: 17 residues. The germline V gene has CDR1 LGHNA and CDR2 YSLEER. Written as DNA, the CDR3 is TGCGCCAGCAGCCAAGATCCTGGACAACCATACACAGATACGCAGTATTTT. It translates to CASSQDPGQPYTDTQYF.

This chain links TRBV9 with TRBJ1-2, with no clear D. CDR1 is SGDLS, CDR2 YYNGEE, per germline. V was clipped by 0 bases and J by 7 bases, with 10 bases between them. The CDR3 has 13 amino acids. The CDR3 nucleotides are TGTGCCAGCAGCGTAGATTCCGGGAGTGGCTACACCTTC. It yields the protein CASSVDSGSGYTF.

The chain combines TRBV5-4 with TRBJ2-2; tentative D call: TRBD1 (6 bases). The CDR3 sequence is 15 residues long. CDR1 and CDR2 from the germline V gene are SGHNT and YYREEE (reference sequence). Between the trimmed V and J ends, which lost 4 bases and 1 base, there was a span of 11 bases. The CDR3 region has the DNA TGTGCCAGCAGCGAAGAACAGGGGAACACCGGGGAGCTGTTTTTT. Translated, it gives CASSEEQGNTGELFF.